This TCR beta chain was recovered during a study of identical twins. General study findings and limits: Twins' excess sharing was less marked for out-of-frame beta sequences. Zero-insertion analyses might be partly confounded by invariant T cells like MAIT and iNKT.

This clonotype was observed a handful of times. What it recognizes is unknown. TCRdb re-derived calls from the 5' RACE reads in MiXCR, one entry per CDR3 protein. The data show 400,000 to 650,000 distinct CDR3 sequences, with around 20% seen just once and 0.8% to 1% held by the top ten. Trimming removed 9 bases from V and 5 bases from J; junction bases left unmatched: 9. This CDR3 region has 15 residues. The V gene's germline CDR1 is SGHRS and CDR2 YFSETQ. The sample was also reused in another study, on T cells expressing NK-cell markers. As that report states: Several of the experiments relied on an anti-gamma-delta TCR antibody so that only alpha-beta TCR T cells were sorted. A handful of donors had dominant NKG2C+ clonotypes that comprised roughly 1.0-7.5% of their CD8+ T cells.

The chain couples TRBV5-1 to TRBJ2-2; TRBD2 agrees at 11 bases. The TCR sequence derives from a woman aged 18-29 years in good health. Sequencing was done on a sample of CD4+ T cells sorted from blood. The CDR3 loop reads CATPPGLAETGELFF. DNA of the CDR3: TGCGCCACCCCACCGGGACTAGCGGAAACCGGGGAGCTGTTTTTT.